Below, 32 T cell receptor beta chains from the same sample are listed, as sequenced in a study of cytomegalovirus exposure and HLA in healthy donors. PCR employed 60 Vbeta and 13 Jbeta primers. The protocol was immunoSEQ multiplex PCR, while the TCRdb copy is restricted to in-frame clones and leaves out a portion. The sample has 210,000 or so clones; roughly 80% are singletons. The sample was PBMCs. The receptors originated from a middle-aged man in good health and CMV-seronegative.

The chain joins TRBV19 to TRBJ2-2, with 7 bases identical to TRBD1. CDR3 length: 14 residues. Per the germline V gene, CDR1 is LNHDA and CDR2 is SQIVND (reference sequence). Germline trimming cut 6 bases from V and 7 bases from J; bases unmatched to any gene: 8. CDR3 DNA sequence: TGTGCCAGTAGGGACAGGAGGATGAACGGGGAGCTGTTTTTT. Its protein is CASRDRRMNGELFF.

Here the CDR3 reads CASSQGGGIVYGYTF. The CDR3 DNA is TGTGCCAGCAGCCAAGGTGGAGGGATAGTCTATGGCTACACCTTC. The V gene is TRBV16, the J gene TRBJ1-2; D unclear. CDR1 and CDR2 from the germline V gene are KGHSY and FQNENV. This CDR3 comprises 15 residues. The ends were cut back, 2 bases at V and 4 bases at J, with 14 bases in the middle.

V usage is TRBV15 and J usage is TRBJ1-1; D gene unclear. Per the germline V gene, CDR1 is LNHNV and CDR2 is YYDKDF (reference sequence). This CDR3 region has 12 residues. The V end was cut by 4 bases, the J end by 4 bases, with 7 bases between. The CDR3 DNA reads as TGTGCCACCAGCAAGAGAGGCACTGAAGCTTTCTTT. This sequence encodes CATSKRGTEAFF. The full variable domain, with the rest looked up from reference TRBV15 and TRBJ1-1, is DAMVIQNPRYQVTQFGKPVTLSCSQTLNHNVMYWYQQKSSQAPKLLFHYYDKDFNNEADTPDNFQSRRPNTSFCFLDIRSPGLGDTAMYLCATSKRGTEAFFGQGTRLTVV.

The chain links TRBV7-2 to TRBJ2-1, with 7 bases matching TRBD2. Trimming removed 5 bases from V and 6 bases from J; junction bases left unmatched: 10. Germline V gene data show CDR1 as SGHTA and CDR2 as FQGNSA. CDR3 length equals 15 residues. The CDR3 bases are TGTGCCAGCAGCGCGTTTGGGCTAGCGGCCAATGAGCAGTTCTTC. It translates to CASSAFGLAANEQFF.

The chain joins TRBV2 to TRBJ2-3, with D possibly being TRBD1 (5 bases). CDR3 length equals 15 residues. The V end lost 1 base, the J end lost 5 bases, and 13 bases lay between the germline ends. CDR1 is SNHLY and CDR2 is FYNNEI in the germline V gene. CDR3 nucleotides: TGTGCCAGCAGTGAAGGGCCGCAAAGGGGAGATACGCAGTATTTT. Its translation: CASSEGPQRGDTQYF.

The gene calls are TRBV6-5 and TRBJ2-7, with 7 bases that match TRBD1. CDR1 and CDR2 (germline): MNHEY, SVGAGI. There are 15 residues in the CDR3. Trimming cost V 0 bases and J 3 bases; bases outside gene matches: 5. The CDR3 DNA reads as TGTGCCAGCAGTTACTCCCACGACAGGGTCTACGAGCAGTACTTC. Residues: CASSYSHDRVYEQYF.

The CDR3 is CASSLESSFNQPQHF. The CDR3 DNA reads TGTGCCAGCAGCTTAGAGTCCAGTTTCAATCAGCCCCAGCATTTT. The chain employs TRBV7-2 and TRBJ1-5; no clear D gene. This CDR3 is 15 amino acids long. Trimming stripped 1 base from V and 3 bases from J, with 10 bases between. Germline V gives CDR1 SGHTA, CDR2 FQGNSA.

J is TRBJ2-1 and V is TRBV5-4; the D gene is possibly TRBD2 (6 bases). V was pared by 0 bases and J by 2 bases, with 12 bases between. Germline assignment: CDR1 SGHNT and CDR2 YYREEE (reference sequence). The CDR3 sequence is 16 residues long. CDR3 in amino acids: CASSLGGGIPYNEQFF. DNA for the CDR3: TGTGCCAGCAGCTTGGGGGGCGGGATACCCTACAATGAGCAGTTCTTC.

This clone has just one count. This sequence joins TRBV11-2 and TRBJ1-3; D gene uncertain. The ends were cut back, 0 bases at V and 2 bases at J, with 11 bases in the middle. Germline CDR1 and CDR2: SGHAT and FQNNGV. The CDR3 runs 16 residues. CDR3 sequence reads: CASSLDRGGTGNTIYF. CDR3 nucleotides: TGTGCCAGCAGCTTAGATCGCGGAGGGACTGGAAACACCATATATTTT.

The rearrangement links TRBV9 to TRBJ2-6; TRBD1 agrees at 8 bases. After removal of 2 bases from V and 3 bases from J, the junction contained 10 bases not matched to a gene. The CDR3 is 18 residues long. The germline V gene encodes CDR1 SGDLS and CDR2 YYNGEE. CDR3 coding DNA: TGTGCCAGCAGCGTGAGGACAGGGCCCCAGGGTGGGGCCAACGTCCTGACTTTC. Amino acid sequence: CASSVRTGPQGGANVLTF.

This chain joins TRBV2 and TRBJ1-5, with D tentatively TRBD1 (5 bases). Germline CDR1 is SNHLY and CDR2 is FYNNEI. V was cut by 5 bases and J by 5 bases, with 13 bases left in between. The CDR3 consists of 14 residues. CDR3 amino acids: CASSQGGFDQPQHF. In DNA form, the CDR3 reads TGTGCCAGCAGTCAGGGTGGGTTCGATCAGCCCCAGCATTTT.

The rearrangement joins TRBV7-9 to TRBJ1-1; TRBD1 matches at 11 bases. The CDR3 has 15 amino acids. The V gene end was trimmed by 0 bases and the J gene end by 5 bases; junction bases not matched to a gene: 2. Germline V gene sequence: CDR1 SEHNR, CDR2 FQNEAQ (reference sequence). CDR3 nucleotide sequence: TGTGCCAGCAGCTTAGCTGGGACAGGGGGGACTGAAGCTTTCTTT. Encoded protein: CASSLAGTGGTEAFF.

The chain is built from TRBV5-1 and TRBJ2-7; D possibly corresponds to TRBD2 (5 bases). CDR3 length: 15 amino acids. Germline V gene lookup returns CDR1 SGHRS and CDR2 YFSETQ. Trimming pared 0 bases from V and 5 bases from J, leaving 15 bases between. The CDR3 spells CASSLVLDGVDEQYF. Here the CDR3 DNA reads TGCGCCAGCAGCTTGGTACTGGACGGGGTCGACGAGCAGTACTTC.

This sequence joins TRBV27 and TRBJ2-1; TRBD2 matches at 11 bases. The CDR3 has 18 amino acids. Unmatched junction bases numbered 14, after V lost 3 bases and J lost 7 bases. CDR1 MNHEY and CDR2 SMNVEV come from the germline V gene (reference sequence). CDR3 protein: CASSLGWGVIAGGNEQFF. The CDR3 coding sequence is TGTGCCAGCAGTTTGGGATGGGGTGTGATAGCGGGGGGGAATGAGCAGTTCTTC.

V is TRBV13 and J is TRBJ1-2; 9 nucleotides align to TRBD1. Trimming removed 5 bases from V and 3 bases from J; junction bases left unmatched: 10. The germline gives CDR1 PRHDT, CDR2 FYEKMQ (reference sequence). The CDR3 sequence is 16 residues long. CDR3 amino acids: CASSNSQGAGDYGYTF. The CDR3, as DNA: TGTGCCAGCAGCAATTCACAGGGGGCAGGAGACTATGGCTACACCTTC. Based on the CDR3 plus reference TRBV13 and TRBJ1-2, the full variable domain is AAGVIQSPRHLIKEKRETATLKCYPIPRHDTVYWYQQGPGQDPQFLISFYEKMQSDKGSIPDRFSAQQFSDYHSELNMSSLELGDSALYFCASSNSQGAGDYGYTFGSGTRLTVV.

The rearrangement uses TRBV7-6 and TRBJ2-7; the D is unclear. From germline, CDR1 is SGHVS and CDR2 FNYEAQ. The CDR3 consists of 14 residues. The germline V and J ends were trimmed by 1 base and 3 bases, with 10 bases remaining between them. CDR3 in DNA: TGTGCCAGCAGCTTAGGGCCAGGCCTCTACGAGCAGTACTTC. Protein sequence: CASSLGPGLYEQYF.

The genes are TRBV7-9 and TRBJ2-7; perhaps TRBD1 as D (5 bases). The CDR3 runs to 14 residues. The germline CDR1 and CDR2 sequences are SEHNR and FQNEAQ (reference sequence). Trimming took 5 bases from V and 3 from J, leaving 14 bases between them. CDR3 in DNA: TGTGCCAGCAGCCTAGGGATCAGGGTCTACGAGCAGTACTTC. Encoded protein: CASSLGIRVYEQYF.

The V gene is TRBV2, the J gene TRBJ1-5; D is possibly TRBD1 (5 bases). The CDR3 is 15 amino acids. CDR1 and CDR2 from the germline V gene are SNHLY and FYNNEI. V shed 4 bases and J shed 0 bases, with 10 bases lying between them. The CDR3 nucleotides read TGTGCCAGCAGTGGGGGAGGGGATAGCAATCAGCCCCAGCATTTT. Translated: CASSGGGDSNQPQHF.

Comments on this clone: This sample also contains other DNA sequences that code for the same CDR3. The J gene is TRBJ1-1, the V gene TRBV29-1, with 9 positions matching TRBD1. The CDR3 covers 13 residues. Germline V CDR1 and CDR2: SQVTM, ANQGSEA. With V trimmed by 7 bases and J by 1 base, 4 bases remained unmatched. The CDR3 bases are TGCAGCGGCCGACAGGGGGAGAACACTGAAGCTTTCTTT. Translated: CSGRQGENTEAFF. The full variable domain, rest sourced from reference TRBV29-1 and TRBJ1-1, is SAVISQKPSRDICQRGTSLTIQCQVDSQVTMMFWYRQQPGQSLTLIATANQGSEATYESGFVIDKFPISRPNLTFSTLTVSNMSPEDSSIYLCSGRQGENTEAFFGQGTRLTVV.

The chain carries TRBV5-1 and TRBJ2-5; 9 bases map to TRBD1. This CDR3 has 13 residues. V lost 7 bases and J lost 5; bases outside the gene matches: 6. Germline V gives CDR1 SGHRS, CDR2 YFSETQ. The CDR3 loop is CASEQGAGETQYF. DNA for the CDR3: TGCGCCAGCGAACAGGGGGCTGGGGAGACCCAGTACTTC.

The sample holds a few counts of this clone. This sequence joins TRBV6-5 and TRBJ2-5; D gene ambiguous. The germline V gene encodes CDR1 MNHEY and CDR2 SVGAGI. The CDR3 spans 12 residues. The V end lost 7 bases, the J end lost 4 bases, and 10 bases lay between the germline ends. Written as DNA, the CDR3 is TGTGCCAGCAATTTCCCGGTAGAGACCCAGTACTTC. It specifies CASNFPVETQYF.

The J gene is TRBJ2-3, the V gene TRBV5-1, with 7 bases lining up with TRBD1. Germline-derived CDR1 and CDR2 are SGHRS and YFSETQ. The V and J ends lost 5 bases and 0 bases, in that order; junction bases with no gene match: 3. The CDR3 has 14 residues. The CDR3, as DNA: TGCGCCAGCAGGCAGGGGGTAAGCACAGATACGCAGTATTTT. Amino acid sequence: CASRQGVSTDTQYF.

V is TRBV2 and J is TRBJ1-5; weak D call: TRBD1 (6 bases). The CDR3 totals 13 residues. The germline gives CDR1 SNHLY, CDR2 FYNNEI. V lost 8 bases and J 3 bases, leaving 11 bases between the germline ends. CDR3 sequence: CASHTGNNQPQHF. Here the CDR3 DNA reads TGTGCCAGCCACACAGGGAACAATCAGCCCCAGCATTTT. Supplemented by reference TRBV2 and TRBJ1-5, the full variable domain reads EPEVTQTPSHQVTQMGQEVILRCVPISNHLYFYWYRQILGQKVEFLVSFYNNEISEKSEIFDDQFSVERPDGSNFTLKIRSTKLEDSAMYFCASHTGNNQPQHFGDGTRLSIL.

This chain connects TRBV2 to TRBJ2-7, with D perhaps matching TRBD1 (5 bases). Germline V lookup: CDR1 SNHLY, CDR2 FYNNEI. Trimming left V 5 bases short and J 3 bases short, with 11 bases between. CDR3 length equals 13 residues. The CDR3 protein is CASSRDSLYEQYF. In DNA form, the CDR3 reads TGTGCCAGCAGTCGAGACAGCCTCTACGAGCAGTACTTC.

Note on this clone: One end of the junction is discordant with germline, which a read error may explain. V is TRBV2 and J is TRBJ2-3, with 9 bases identical to TRBD2. The V gene's germline CDR1 is SNHLY and CDR2 FYNNEI. This CDR3 contains 14 residues. Written as DNA, the CDR3 is TGCGTCGGGCCTAGCGGGGATATCACAGATACGCAGTATTTT. Amino acid sequence: CVGPSGDITDTQYF. Supplemented by reference TRBV2 and TRBJ2-3, the full variable domain reads EPEVTQTPSHQVTQMGQEVILRCVPISNHLYFYWYRQILGQKVEFLVSFYNNEISEKSEIFDDQFSVERPDGSNFTLKIRSTKLEDSAMYFCVGPSGDITDTQYFGPGTRLTVL.

DNA of the CDR3: TGTGCCAGCAGCTTAGCCCCAAGACAGAACACCATATATTTT. It translates to CASSLAPRQNTIYF. This sequence joins TRBV7-2 and TRBJ1-3; D perhaps matches TRBD1 (5 bases). Trimming stripped 0 bases from V and 7 bases from J, with 10 bases between. The CDR3 spans 14 residues. Germline loops: CDR1 SGHTA, CDR2 FQGNSA.

The chain is built from TRBV28 and TRBJ2-5, with a tentative D call TRBD2 (5 bases). V was shortened by 3 bases and J by 5 bases, with 10 bases between the two germline ends. Germline CDR1 MDHEN, CDR2 SYDVKM. The CDR3 extends over 13 amino acids. The CDR3 coding sequence is TGTGCCAGCAGTTTTAGGGAGACCGAGACCCAGTACTTC. Amino acid sequence: CASSFRETETQYF.

Remarks on this clone: Other DNA sequences in the same sample also yield this CDR3. The V call is TRBV4-3, the J call TRBJ1-2, with unresolved D. CDR3 size: 13 residues. V gave up 0 bases and J gave up 5 bases, with 7 bases separating them. Germline V CDR1 and CDR2: LGHNA, YSLEER. In DNA, the CDR3 is TGCGCCAGCAGCCAAGACCGAGGGTATGGCTACACCTTC. Residues: CASSQDRGYGYTF.

This clone showed up just once. The genes are TRBV29-1 and TRBJ1-2; maybe TRBD1 (5 bases). Germline V lookup: CDR1 SQVTM, CDR2 ANQGSEA. The CDR3 has 14 amino acids. Deletions cut 0 bases from V and 4 bases from J, with 12 bases between. This CDR3 is CSVEEGQGGYGYTF. The CDR3 DNA reads TGCAGCGTTGAAGAAGGGCAGGGAGGCTATGGCTACACCTTC.

The gene calls are TRBV7-9 and TRBJ2-5; D is possibly TRBD2 (7 bases). Germline V lookup: CDR1 SEHNR, CDR2 FQNEAQ (reference sequence). Trimming took 5 bases from V and 2 from J, leaving 15 bases between them. This CDR3 is built from 15 residues. As DNA, the CDR3 is TGTGCCAGCAGCGCGTCCAGGGGAGGGCAAGAGACCCAGTACTTC. It encodes CASSASRGGQETQYF.

This chain joins TRBV27 and TRBJ1-1; tentative D call: TRBD1 (6 bases). The CDR3 spans 16 residues. The germline V gene has CDR1 MNHEY and CDR2 SMNVEV (reference sequence). Trimming left V 4 bases short and J 0 bases short, with 15 bases between. CDR3 loop: CASSSILGDMNTEAFF. CDR3 in DNA: TGTGCCAGCAGTTCCATTCTCGGGGACATGAACACTGAAGCTTTCTTT.

This sequence joins TRBV28 and TRBJ2-1; 9 bases are shared with TRBD1. Per the germline V gene, CDR1 is MDHEN and CDR2 is SYDVKM. With 6 bases clipped from V and 5 bases from J, the junction kept 11 bases outside the gene matches. CDR3 length: 16 amino acids. DNA for the CDR3: TGTGCCAGCAGGCGCCCGGGACAGGGTGTTCACAATGAGCAGTTCTTC. Translated: CASRRPGQGVHNEQFF.